The T cell receptor beta chain under discussion was sequenced for a study of yellow fever vaccine responses in identical twins (dated by TCRdb to the late 2010s). A note on the overall study: Focusing on identical twins, the study followed the T cell clones that responded to the vaccine, and did so with precision.

Via the germline V gene, CDR1 is SGHNT and CDR2 YENEEA. Counted from cysteine to phenylalanine, this CDR3 has 15 amino acids. The only DNA kept is the CDR3, 45 bases in frame from the first base. The junction shows trimming of 3 bases on V and 8 bases on J, plus 17 bases between the germline ends. The library was obtained by RT-PCR. These reads were obtained on an Illumina HiSeq 2500. Clones were called with MiXCR by TCRdb after fastp trimmed the public reads at Q25, and only in-frame beta chains were retained. Each CDR3 protein appears once, grouped with its most common genes and DNA. The sample includes some 4,000 distinct CDR3 sequences, with around 81% observed a single time. About 3.7% of the sample goes to the ten largest clones. General conclusions and limits of the study: The T cell response to vaccination in identical twins was reported by the authors to appear partly convergent and partly personalized.

This clonotype came up once. No cognate antigen has been identified for it. Base-call qualities are not available, and no considerably larger clone is one nucleotide away. One read represents weak support. The chain employs TRBV11-3 and TRBJ2-1; the D gene is perhaps TRBD1 or TRBD2, as each covers 5 bases. This receptor was obtained from a woman aged 18 to 35 who received the yellow fever vaccine. Donor details come from another sample of the same person, matched by shared clones. Sequencing used T cells from blood (PBMCs), unsorted or a sorted subset (not recorded which), obtained before or after yellow fever vaccination (not recorded which). The bases read TGTGCCAGCAGCTTTTCGGGACCGCCTGCGGATGAGCAGTTCTTC. Its translation is CASSFSGPPADEQFF.